The T cell receptor beta chain described here comes from a study of breast tumors, draining lymph nodes, adjacent tissues listed by TCRdb under 2016. Concerning the study at large: The study compared TCR beta repertoires across tumor, adjacent nontumor tissue and axillary lymph nodes from breast cancer patients. In human breast cancer, the study set out to assess how tumor, surrounding tissue and draining lymph node repertoires relate to one another and whether T cells might be exchanged between them.

The paper as a whole reports these results and caveats: The data were considered consistent with the idea that most tumor T cells come from the lymph node and then expand in tumor tissue. The similarity between tumor and nontumor tissue repertoires was significantly greater in luminal-like breast cancer than in basal-like breast cancer. T-cell repertoire diversity in tumors was found to be lower than in lymph nodes but higher than in nontumor tissue, and preferential V and J gene usage was observed. The study presented the conclusion that tumor T cells originate in lymph nodes as consistent with a hypothesis, not as something directly demonstrated.

V lost 4 bases and J lost 2 bases; the stretch between them is 8 bases long. The germline V gene supplies CDR1 KGHDR and CDR2 SFDVKD. The CDR3, from cysteine to phenylalanine, totals 13 residues. The kept DNA is CDR3 alone, 39 bases in frame from the first base. Lymph node samples came from the axillary draining lymph nodes of breast cancer patients. A remark on this clonotype: Its recognized antigen is unknown. Per-base quality was not reported, and no clone a single base away is much larger than it.

Sequencing took place on an Illumina HiSeq 2000. Multiplex PCR amplification was used to generate the TCR beta chain libraries. The amplified TCR beta chain products were analyzed by high-throughput sequencing. Clones were called with MiXCR by TCRdb after fastp trimmed the public reads at Q25, and only in-frame beta chains were retained. Rows matching on CDR3 protein sequence are summarized as one entry with the most common DNA and genes. In all, the sample holds nearly 200,000 distinct CDR3 sequences, and approximately 33% of those were seen once. Roughly 4% of the sample rests with the top ten. This sequence was found in a female donor with breast cancer. Some clones in this sample may be carry-over from other donors' samples. The chain joins TRBV24-1 to TRBJ2-7; the D region possibly corresponds to TRBD1 (6 bases align). Sample: axillary lymph node tissue. The CDR3 reads as follows: CATSESGAYEQYF. At the DNA level, the sequence is TGTGCCACCAGTGAATCAGGGGCCTACGAGCAGTACTTC.